One and the same sample provided the 5 T cell receptor beta chains below, sequenced in a study of cytomegalovirus exposure and HLA in healthy donors. Method: immunoSEQ multiplex PCR; TCRdb's copy keeps in-frame clones and lacks some. The data show some 140,000 clones, 80% to 90% seen once. Material for sequencing was PBMCs. The receptors shown here come from a woman aged 25 to 39 in good health and CMV-seronegative.

This sequence joins TRBV9 and TRBJ2-7; 12 bases are shared with TRBD2. With V trimmed by 4 bases and J by 0 bases, 14 bases remained unmatched. Germline V gene data show CDR1 as SGDLS and CDR2 as YYNGEE. There are 19 residues in the CDR3. CDR3 region: CASSPRGLAGGVSSYEQYF. As DNA, the CDR3 is TGTGCCAGCAGCCCCCGGGGGCTAGCGGGGGGGGTGAGCTCCTACGAGCAGTACTTC.

V and J are TRBV6-1 and TRBJ1-2; possibly TRBD1 for D (5 bases). The V gene's germline CDR1 is MNHNS and CDR2 SASEGT. The ends were cut back, 1 base at V and 6 bases at J, with 12 bases in the middle. The CDR3 runs to 14 residues. This CDR3 reads CASSEVKGLDGYTF. Here the CDR3 DNA reads TGTGCCAGCAGTGAAGTGAAGGGGTTGGATGGCTACACCTTC.

Turning to this clone: At one end, the junction sequence differs from germline, possibly due to a read error. Written as DNA, the CDR3 is TGTGCCTGGAGTGTCGGCGGGGTCAATAAATTT. Its translation is CAWSVGGVNKF. The chain employs TRBV30 and TRBJ1-3; no definite D call. The CDR3 extends over 11 amino acids. Germline CDR1 GTSNPN, CDR2 SVGIG (reference sequence).

The chain combines TRBV2 with TRBJ1-4; no firm D call. Trimming left V 4 bases short and J 8 bases short, with 11 bases between. Germline CDR1 is SNHLY and CDR2 is FYNNEI. The CDR3 is 13 amino acids. In DNA, the CDR3 is TGTGCCAGCAGTGTATATGCTAGGGAAAAACTGTTTTTT. Amino acids: CASSVYAREKLFF.

This chain joins TRBV7-2 and TRBJ1-2, with TRBD1 identical over 7 bases. The CDR3 totals 13 residues. The germline V gene encodes CDR1 SGHTA and CDR2 FQGNSA. V lost 2 bases and J lost 4; bases outside the gene matches: 1. DNA of the CDR3: TGTGCCAGCAGCTTAAACAGGGGCTATGGCTACACCTTC. It is translated as CASSLNRGYGYTF. The variable domain in full, with the rest retrieved from reference TRBV7-2 and TRBJ1-2, is GAGVSQSPSNKVTEKGKDVELRCDPISGHTALYWYRQSLGQGLEFLIYFQGNSAPDKSGLPSDRFSAERTGGSVSTLTIQRTQQEDSAVYLCASSLNRGYGYTFGSGTRLTVV.